The 22 T cell receptor beta chains below come from one sample, sequenced in a study of T cells in localized non-small cell lung cancer. TCRdb's table, derived via immunoSEQ multiplex PCR, lists solely in-frame clones and lacks some. The sample has 86,000 or so clones, 80% to 90% seen once. Material: peripheral blood, obtained before any cancer treatment. Receptors originate from a man between 35 and 75 years old with stage I lung adenocarcinoma.

This clone was found once. CDR3: CASSLLTGDGYTF. The CDR3 bases are TGTGCCAGCAGCCTTCTCACAGGGGACGGCTACACCTTC. The chain carries TRBV27 and TRBJ1-2; TRBD1 matches at 7 bases. J was trimmed by 8 bases and V by 6 bases; bases with no gene match: 9. Germline loops: CDR1 MNHEY, CDR2 SMNVEV (reference sequence). The length of the CDR3 is 13 residues.

V usage is TRBV13 and J usage is TRBJ2-1, with TRBD1 identical over 10 bases. Germline trimming cut 5 bases from V and 7 bases from J; bases unmatched to any gene: 2. The germline V gene encodes CDR1 PRHDT and CDR2 FYEKMQ (reference sequence). The CDR3 consists of 13 residues. The CDR3 nucleotides are TGTGCCAGCAGCCCGGACAGGGGGAATGAGCAGTTCTTC. Amino acid sequence: CASSPDRGNEQFF.

The J gene is TRBJ2-7, the V gene TRBV6-1; unclear D gene. V was pared by 2 bases and J by 0 bases, with 17 bases between. Germline CDR1 MNHNS, CDR2 SASEGT. This CDR3 comprises 17 residues. The CDR3 DNA reads TGTGCCAGCAGTGAAACGTGGTGGCAGGCGCGCTCCTACGAGCAGTACTTC. It yields the protein CASSETWWQARSYEQYF.

In DNA, the CDR3 is TGTGCCAGCAGCCCGGTGGGCTATCGGGGAAACGAGCAGTACTTC. Amino acids: CASSPVGYRGNEQYF. The V gene is TRBV7-9, the J gene TRBJ2-7; maybe TRBD2 (5 bases). Germline values: CDR1 SEHNR, CDR2 FQNEAQ (reference sequence). This CDR3 region has 15 residues. V lost 5 bases to trimming and J lost 5 bases, with 19 bases between them. Looking up the rest from reference TRBV7-9 and TRBJ2-7 gives the full variable domain: DTGVSQNPRHKITKRGQNVTFRCDPISEHNRLYWYRQTLGQGPEFLTYFQNEAQLEKSRLLSDRFSAERPKGSFSTLEIQRTEQGDSAMYLCASSPVGYRGNEQYFGPGTRLTVT.

The chain uses TRBV7-7 and TRBJ2-5, with 7 positions matching TRBD2. Trimming removed 2 bases from V and 0 bases from J; junction bases left unmatched: 15. This CDR3 has 19 amino acids. Germline V gene lookup returns CDR1 SSHAT and CDR2 FNYEAQ (reference sequence). CDR3 loop: CASSLYSRAGVTHQETQYF. DNA for the CDR3: TGTGCCAGCAGCTTATACTCCCGGGCGGGGGTTACTCACCAAGAGACCCAGTACTTC.

The chain has TRBV30 and TRBJ2-5; D could derive from TRBD1 or TRBD2 (5 bases each). This CDR3 has 13 amino acids. The ends were cut back, 3 bases at V and 1 base at J, with 9 bases in the middle. CDR1 is GTSNPN, CDR2 SVGIG, per germline (reference sequence). CDR3 DNA sequence: TGTGCCTGGAGGGGGGACGGCCAAGAGACCCAGTACTTC. It translates to CAWRGDGQETQYF.

For the CDR3, the DNA is TGTGCCAGTAGTAGAGGATTGGACGGCTTCCAGGGATTGAGCTCCTACAATGAGCAGTTCTTC. As protein: CASSRGLDGFQGLSSYNEQFF. V gene TRBV19 combines with J gene TRBJ2-1, with D possibly being TRBD1 (5 bases). V dropped 4 bases and J dropped 0 bases, with 28 bases sitting between them. Germline assignment: CDR1 LNHDA and CDR2 SQIVND (reference sequence). This CDR3 contains 21 residues.

This clone has only one observation. The V and J genes are TRBV7-2 and TRBJ2-1; possible D gene TRBD1, 5 bases. CDR3 length: 13 residues. Per the germline V gene, CDR1 is SGHTA and CDR2 is FQGNSA. Trimming took 7 bases from V and 8 from J, leaving 15 bases between them. The CDR3 reads CASTLVGPYEQFF. The CDR3 DNA reads as TGTGCCAGCACGCTGGTGGGGCCCTATGAGCAGTTCTTC. The full variable domain, completed using reference TRBV7-2 and TRBJ2-1, is GAGVSQSPSNKVTEKGKDVELRCDPISGHTALYWYRQSLGQGLEFLIYFQGNSAPDKSGLPSDRFSAERTGGSVSTLTIQRTQQEDSAVYLCASTLVGPYEQFFGPGTRLTVL.

V is TRBV7-9 and J is TRBJ1-4; no reliable D call. Trimming left V 5 bases short and J 4 bases short, with 17 bases between. The CDR3 loop spans 16 amino acids. Germline assignment: CDR1 SEHNR and CDR2 FQNEAQ (reference sequence). CDR3 coding DNA: TGTGCCAGCAGCCCCGCTTTAGGATCCGGTAATGAAAAACTGTTTTTT. This codes for CASSPALGSGNEKLFF. The variable domain in full, with the rest retrieved from reference TRBV7-9 and TRBJ1-4, is DTGVSQNPRHKITKRGQNVTFRCDPISEHNRLYWYRQTLGQGPEFLTYFQNEAQLEKSRLLSDRFSAERPKGSFSTLEIQRTEQGDSAMYLCASSPALGSGNEKLFFGSGTQLSVL.

This clone has just one count. The J gene is TRBJ2-5, the V gene TRBV6-5, with TRBD1 matching over 10 bases. The CDR3 extends over 15 amino acids. J lost 5 bases, V lost 4 bases, and 7 bases had no gene match. The V gene's germline CDR1 is MNHEY and CDR2 SVGAGI. This chain's CDR3 is CASSFSGQGYETQYF. In DNA form, the CDR3 reads TGTGCCAGCAGTTTTTCGGGACAGGGGTACGAGACCCAGTACTTC.

This clone appeared a single time. The CDR3 coding sequence is TGCAGCCCTCGGGGTCGAGAGACCCAGTACTTC. It is translated as CSPRGRETQYF. The rearrangement joins TRBV20-1 to TRBJ2-5; a possible D gene is TRBD2 (5 bases). Germline lookup yields CDR1 DFQATT and CDR2 SNEGSKA (reference sequence). The CDR3 extends over 11 amino acids.

The chain recombines TRBV10-3 with TRBJ1-6; possibly TRBD1 for D (5 bases). The CDR3 is 13 residues long. Germline V lookup: CDR1 ENHRY, CDR2 SYGVKD. V was clipped by 10 bases and J by 7 bases, with 14 bases between them. The CDR3 loop is CATRGDRNSPLHF. The CDR3 DNA follows: TGTGCCACTCGGGGCGATAGGAATTCACCCCTCCACTTT.

This clone occurred once. The chain recombines TRBV6-6 with TRBJ2-3; D not resolved. The CDR3 extends over 15 amino acids. Germline V gene lookup returns CDR1 MNHNY and CDR2 SVGAGI (reference sequence). The germline V and J ends were trimmed by 2 bases and 2 bases, with 11 bases remaining between them. The CDR3 here is CASSYLGTITDTQYF. The CDR3 nucleotides are TGTGCCAGCAGTTACCTGGGTACTATCACAGATACGCAGTATTTT.

This chain connects TRBV9 to TRBJ2-5; a weak D match, TRBD2 (6 bases). V lost 0 bases, J lost 6 bases, and 12 bases lay in between. Germline CDR1 SGDLS, CDR2 YYNGEE. CDR3 size: 14 residues. Here the CDR3 DNA reads TGTGCCAGCAGCGTAGACGGCGGGACGAAGACCCAGTACTTC. Translating it yields CASSVDGGTKTQYF.

This clone was picked up one time. The genes are TRBV25-1 and TRBJ2-3, with a weak D call TRBD2 (6 bases). This CDR3 region has 13 residues. Trimming removed 7 bases at V and 5 bases at J, with 13 bases between. Germline lookup yields CDR1 MGHDK and CDR2 SYGVNS. CDR3 protein: CASKLGRGDTQYF. The DNA of the CDR3 is TGTGCCAGCAAGTTGGGGCGGGGAGATACGCAGTATTTT.

This chain links TRBV7-2 with TRBJ1-1; the D is unclear. Germline values: CDR1 SGHTA, CDR2 FQGNSA. Trimming cost V 2 bases and J 0 bases, with 4 bases left between them. This CDR3 comprises 13 residues. The DNA for the CDR3 is TGTGCCAGCAGCTTACACATGAACACTGAAGCTTTCTTT. This translates into CASSLHMNTEAFF. Drawing the rest from reference TRBV7-2 and TRBJ1-1, the complete variable domain is GAGVSQSPSNKVTEKGKDVELRCDPISGHTALYWYRQSLGQGLEFLIYFQGNSAPDKSGLPSDRFSAERTGGSVSTLTIQRTQQEDSAVYLCASSLHMNTEAFFGQGTRLTVV.

The J gene is TRBJ2-1, the V gene TRBV5-6; TRBD2 aligns across 11 bases. Germline CDR1 is SGHDT and CDR2 is YYEEEE. Germline trimming cut 6 bases from V and 2 bases from J; bases unmatched to any gene: 13. The CDR3 runs to 18 residues. The DNA of the CDR3 is TGTGCCAGCACCGAACTAGCGGGAGAGCTTAGGGCCTACAATGAGCAGTTCTTC. It yields the protein CASTELAGELRAYNEQFF. The full variable domain, completed using reference TRBV5-6 and TRBJ2-1, is DAGVTQSPTHLIKTRGQQVTLRCSPKSGHDTVSWYQQALGQGPQFIFQYYEEEERQRGNFPDRFSGHQFPNYSSELNVNALLLGDSALYLCASTELAGELRAYNEQFFGPGTRLTVL.

As regards this clone: In the same sample, other DNA sequences code for this CDR3. V gene TRBV28 combines with J gene TRBJ1-5, with D unresolved. There are 11 residues in the CDR3. Germline V gene lookup returns CDR1 MDHEN and CDR2 SYDVKM. V was cut by 2 bases and J by 6 bases, with 2 bases left in between. The CDR3 DNA reads as TGTGCCAGCAGTTTAGGTCAGCCCCAGCATTTT. It translates to CASSLGQPQHF.

The chain is built from TRBV5-1 and TRBJ2-3, with 10 bases aligning to TRBD2. V dropped 2 bases and J dropped 0; count of bases not matched to a gene: 12. The germline gives CDR1 SGHRS, CDR2 YFSETQ. The CDR3 has 19 amino acids. In nucleotides, the CDR3 is TGCGCCAGCAGCTTCTTACCTAGCGGGGGCGCTTCTAGCACAGATACGCAGTATTTT. This sequence encodes CASSFLPSGGASSTDTQYF.

V gene TRBV28 combines with J gene TRBJ1-5; D unclear. Looked up from germline, CDR1 is MDHEN and CDR2 is SYDVKM. V was trimmed by 6 bases and J by 3 bases, leaving 15 bases between them. This CDR3 is 15 amino acids long. The CDR3 DNA reads TGTGCCAGCAGCCTGGACGGTCGTATCAATCAGCCCCAGCATTTT. This sequence encodes CASSLDGRINQPQHF.

The chain links TRBV6-6 to TRBJ1-1, with a tentative D call TRBD1 (6 bases). V lost 6 bases, J lost 6 bases, and 14 bases lay in between. Germline CDR1 reads MNHNY; CDR2 reads SVGAGI (reference sequence). The CDR3 is 13 amino acids. CDR3 coding DNA: TGTGCCAGCAGCCCCAGGGGTTTCCCTGAAGCTTTCTTT. It codes for CASSPRGFPEAFF.

The chain uses TRBV7-3 and TRBJ2-3; D is unresolved. The CDR3 sequence is 14 residues long. The germline V and J ends were trimmed by 1 base and 6 bases, with 11 bases remaining between them. CDR1 is SGHTA, CDR2 FQGTGA, per germline. CDR3 protein: CASSLNPGLDTQYF. The CDR3 nucleotides are TGTGCCAGCAGCTTAAATCCTGGGCTCGATACGCAGTATTTT.